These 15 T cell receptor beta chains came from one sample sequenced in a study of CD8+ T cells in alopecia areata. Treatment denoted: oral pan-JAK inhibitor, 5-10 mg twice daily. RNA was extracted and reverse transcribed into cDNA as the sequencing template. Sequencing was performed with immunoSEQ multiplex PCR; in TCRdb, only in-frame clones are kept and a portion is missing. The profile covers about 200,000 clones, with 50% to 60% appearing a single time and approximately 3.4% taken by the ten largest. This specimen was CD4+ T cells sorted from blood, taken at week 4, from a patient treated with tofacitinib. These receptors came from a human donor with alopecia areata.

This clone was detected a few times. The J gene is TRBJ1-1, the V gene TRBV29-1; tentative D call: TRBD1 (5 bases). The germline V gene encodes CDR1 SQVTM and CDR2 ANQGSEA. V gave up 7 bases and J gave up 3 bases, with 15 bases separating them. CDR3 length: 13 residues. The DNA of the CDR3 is TGCAGCGGGTCCTTCGCGGGGGACACTGAAGCTTTCTTT. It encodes CSGSFAGDTEAFF.

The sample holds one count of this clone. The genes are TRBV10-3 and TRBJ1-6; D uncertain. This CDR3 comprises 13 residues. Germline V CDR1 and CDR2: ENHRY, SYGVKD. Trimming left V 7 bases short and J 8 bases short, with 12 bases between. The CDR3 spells CAITGGPDSPLHF. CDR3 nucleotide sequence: TGTGCCATCACCGGAGGCCCGGATTCACCCCTCCACTTT.

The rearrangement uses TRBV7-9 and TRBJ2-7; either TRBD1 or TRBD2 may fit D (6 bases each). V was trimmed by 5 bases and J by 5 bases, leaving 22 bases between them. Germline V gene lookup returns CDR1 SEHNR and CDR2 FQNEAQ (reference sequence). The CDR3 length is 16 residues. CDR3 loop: CASSPRGLAWSHEQYF. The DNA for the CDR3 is TGTGCCAGCAGCCCCCGGGGGCTAGCGTGGTCCCACGAGCAGTACTTC.

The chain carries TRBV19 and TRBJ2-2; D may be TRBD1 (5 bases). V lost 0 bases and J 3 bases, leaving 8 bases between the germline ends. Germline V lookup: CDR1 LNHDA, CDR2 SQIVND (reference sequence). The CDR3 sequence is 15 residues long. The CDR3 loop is CASSIDPGHTGELFF. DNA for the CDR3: TGTGCCAGTAGTATAGACCCAGGGCACACCGGGGAGCTGTTTTTT.

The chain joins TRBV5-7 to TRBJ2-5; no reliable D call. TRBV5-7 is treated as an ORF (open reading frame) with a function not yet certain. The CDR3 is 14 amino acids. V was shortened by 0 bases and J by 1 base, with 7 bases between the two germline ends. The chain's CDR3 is CASSLGSRQETQYF. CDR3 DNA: TGTGCCAGCAGCTTGGGCAGCCGCCAAGAGACCCAGTACTTC.

CDR3 sequence: CASSGGQIDNEQFF. CDR3 sequence (DNA): TGCGCCAGCAGCGGAGGACAGATTGACAATGAGCAGTTCTTC. The chain combines TRBV5-1 with TRBJ2-1; possible D gene TRBD1, 6 bases. Germline CDR1 SGHRS, CDR2 YFSETQ. Trimming left V 4 bases short and J 5 bases short, with 13 bases between. This CDR3 contains 14 residues.

The CDR3 spells CASSVTGGRVENIQYF. The CDR3 DNA is TGTGCCAGCAGCGTAACAGGGGGCCGGGTAGAAAACATTCAGTACTTC. V is TRBV28 and J is TRBJ2-4; 9 bases align to TRBD1. V was clipped by 6 bases and J by 5 bases; unmatched bases: 11. Germline CDR1 MDHEN, CDR2 SYDVKM. This CDR3 spans 16 amino acids. The full variable domain, its missing parts supplied by reference TRBV28 and TRBJ2-4, is DVKVTQSSRYLVKRTGEKVFLECVQDMDHENMFWYRQDPGLGLRLIYFSYDVKMKEKGDIPEGYSVSREKKERFSLILESASTNQTSMYLCASSVTGGRVENIQYFGAGTRLSVL.

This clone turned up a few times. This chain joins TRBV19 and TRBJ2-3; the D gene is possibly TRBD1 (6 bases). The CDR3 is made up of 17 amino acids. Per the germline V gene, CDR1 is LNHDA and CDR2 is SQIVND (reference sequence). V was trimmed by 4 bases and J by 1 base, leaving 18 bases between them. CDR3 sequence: CASSTQGRKDRTDTQYF. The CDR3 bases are TGTGCCAGTAGTACCCAGGGGCGCAAGGATCGCACAGATACGCAGTATTTT.

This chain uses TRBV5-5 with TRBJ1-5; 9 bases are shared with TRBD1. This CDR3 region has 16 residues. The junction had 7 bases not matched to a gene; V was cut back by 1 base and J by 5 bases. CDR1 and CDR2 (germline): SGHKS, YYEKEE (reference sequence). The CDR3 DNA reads TGTGCCAGCAGCTTGAACGGACAGGGGTTTCATCAGCCCCAGCATTTT. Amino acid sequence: CASSLNGQGFHQPQHF.

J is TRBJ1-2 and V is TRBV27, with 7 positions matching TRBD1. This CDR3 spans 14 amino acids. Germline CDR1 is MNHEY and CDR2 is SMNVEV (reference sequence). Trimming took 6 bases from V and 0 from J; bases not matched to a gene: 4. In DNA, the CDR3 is TGTGCCAGCAGGGAGACAGGGTCTAACTATGGCTACACCTTC. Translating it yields CASRETGSNYGYTF.

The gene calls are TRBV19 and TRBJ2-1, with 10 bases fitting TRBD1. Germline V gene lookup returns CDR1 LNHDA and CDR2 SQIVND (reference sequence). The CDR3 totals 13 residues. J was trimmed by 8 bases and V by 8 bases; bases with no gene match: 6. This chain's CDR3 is CASADRGRDEQFF. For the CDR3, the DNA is TGTGCCAGTGCTGACAGGGGGCGCGATGAGCAGTTCTTC.

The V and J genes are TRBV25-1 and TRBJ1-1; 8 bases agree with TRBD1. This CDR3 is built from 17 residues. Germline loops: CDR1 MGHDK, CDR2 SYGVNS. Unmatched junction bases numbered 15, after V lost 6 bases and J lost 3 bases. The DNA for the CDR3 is TGTGCCAGCAGCCAATATCCAGGGGGCGGTCAGGACACTGAAGCTTTCTTT. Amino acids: CASSQYPGGGQDTEAFF.

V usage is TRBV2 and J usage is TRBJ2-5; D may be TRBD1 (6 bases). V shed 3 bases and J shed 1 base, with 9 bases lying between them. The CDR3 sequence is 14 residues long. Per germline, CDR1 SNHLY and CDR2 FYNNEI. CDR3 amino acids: CASSEGHRQETQYF. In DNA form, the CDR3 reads TGTGCCAGCAGTGAGGGACACCGCCAAGAGACCCAGTACTTC. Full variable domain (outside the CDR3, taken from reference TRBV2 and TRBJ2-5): EPEVTQTPSHQVTQMGQEVILRCVPISNHLYFYWYRQILGQKVEFLVSFYNNEISEKSEIFDDQFSVERPDGSNFTLKIRSTKLEDSAMYFCASSEGHRQETQYFGPGTRLLVL.

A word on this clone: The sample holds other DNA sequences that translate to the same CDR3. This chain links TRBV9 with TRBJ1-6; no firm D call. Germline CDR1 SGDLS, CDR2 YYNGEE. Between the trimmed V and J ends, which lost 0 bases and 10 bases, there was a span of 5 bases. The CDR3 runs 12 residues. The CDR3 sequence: CASSVGNSPLHF. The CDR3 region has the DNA TGTGCCAGCAGCGTAGGGAACTCACCCCTCCACTTT.

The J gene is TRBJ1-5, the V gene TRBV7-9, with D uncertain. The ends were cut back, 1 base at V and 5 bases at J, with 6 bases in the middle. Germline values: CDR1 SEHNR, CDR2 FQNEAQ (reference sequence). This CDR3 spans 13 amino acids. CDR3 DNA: TGTGCCAGCAGCTTAGAAGCCGATCAGCCCCAGCATTTT. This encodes CASSLEADQPQHF.